This record concerns one T cell receptor beta chain sequence. Primers: 60 Vbeta forward and 13 Jbeta reverse. Data came from immunoSEQ multiplex PCR; TCRdb stores just in-frame clones and leaves some out. The data contain 35,000 to 50,000 clones, roughly three quarters of them singletons. This record comes from a study of cytomegalovirus exposure and HLA in healthy donors. Germline CDR1 is SGHTA and CDR2 is FQGNSA. The CDR3 contains 13 residues. With 1 base removed from V and 4 bases from J, the gap between germline ends came to 6 bases. This receptor was taken from a man between 40 and 49 years old in good health and CMV-seronegative. This rearrangement joins TRBV7-2 to TRBJ2-3; perhaps TRBD2 as D (6 bases). What was sequenced was PBMCs. CDR3 nucleotides: TGTGCCAGCAGCTTAGGCGGGGCAGATACGCAGTATTTT. It yields the protein CASSLGGADTQYF.